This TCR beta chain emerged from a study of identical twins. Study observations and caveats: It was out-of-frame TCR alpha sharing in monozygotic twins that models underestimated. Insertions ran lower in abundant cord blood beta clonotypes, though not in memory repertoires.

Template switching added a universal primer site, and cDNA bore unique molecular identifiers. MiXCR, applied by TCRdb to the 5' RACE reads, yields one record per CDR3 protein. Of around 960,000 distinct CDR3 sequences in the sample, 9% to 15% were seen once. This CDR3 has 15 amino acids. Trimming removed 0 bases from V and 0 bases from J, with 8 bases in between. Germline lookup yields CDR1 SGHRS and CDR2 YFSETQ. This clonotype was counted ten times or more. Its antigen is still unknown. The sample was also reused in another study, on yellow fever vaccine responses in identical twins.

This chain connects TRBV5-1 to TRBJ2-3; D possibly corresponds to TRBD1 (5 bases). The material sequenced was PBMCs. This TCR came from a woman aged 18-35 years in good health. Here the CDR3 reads CASSLGDRSTDTQYF. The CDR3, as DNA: TGCGCCAGCAGCTTGGGAGACAGAAGCACAGATACGCAGTATTTT.